Presented here are 20 T cell receptor beta chains from one specimen sequenced in a study of blood T cell repertoires in COVID-19. Sequenced by immunoSEQ multiplex PCR; TCRdb stores in-frame clones only, minus some. Of 50,000 to 65,000 clones listed, 83% are singletons. The sequenced material came from peripheral blood. The source is a human donor in a cohort sampled during active COVID-19.

This clone was detected only once. The rearrangement joins TRBV7-9 to TRBJ2-2, with TRBD1 matching over 8 bases. The CDR3 has 16 amino acids. J lost 6 bases, V lost 2 bases, and 8 bases had no gene match. Germline V gives CDR1 SEHNR, CDR2 FQNEAQ (reference sequence). CDR3 bases: TGTGCCAGCAGCTTACCTGCAGGGGGCGAGCCCGGGGAGCTGTTTTTT. It specifies CASSLPAGGEPGELFF.

V gene TRBV19 combines with J gene TRBJ1-2, with a possible D match to TRBD1 (5 bases). Trimming pared 5 bases from V and 8 bases from J, leaving 21 bases between. The CDR3 is 15 amino acids. CDR1 and CDR2 from the germline V gene are LNHDA and SQIVND (reference sequence). The CDR3 bases are TGTGCCAGTAGTCCACCTTCAGACAGTCTTAAGGGCTACACCTTC. Translation gives CASSPPSDSLKGYTF.

This clone was recorded once. The J gene is TRBJ1-2, the V gene TRBV6-6; 8 bases are a match to TRBD1. This CDR3 is built from 16 residues. The junction had 13 bases not matched to a gene; V was cut back by 6 bases and J by 4 bases. Germline CDR1 reads MNHNY; CDR2 reads SVGAGI (reference sequence). The CDR3 sequence is CASRPPPGTGFYGYTF. DNA for the CDR3: TGTGCCAGCAGACCACCCCCCGGGACAGGTTTCTATGGCTACACCTTC.

The rearrangement joins TRBV4-1 to TRBJ2-3; D might be TRBD2 (5 bases). V was shortened by 0 bases and J by 3 bases, with 16 bases between the two germline ends. CDR1 is MGHRA, CDR2 YSYEKL, per germline. CDR3 length: 17 amino acids. Written as DNA, the CDR3 is TGCGCCAGCAGCCAAGAAAGATCGGCAGGAGGAACAGATACGCAGTATTTT. The encoded protein is CASSQERSAGGTDTQYF.

The chain has TRBV18 and TRBJ2-7; D is perhaps TRBD1 (5 bases). V was trimmed by 4 bases and J by 5 bases, leaving 6 bases between them. The V gene's germline CDR1 is KGHSH and CDR2 LQKENI. The CDR3 extends over 11 amino acids. The CDR3 DNA reads TGTGCCAGCTCACAACAGGACGAGCAGTACTTC. Protein sequence: CASSQQDEQYF.

This clone has only a few counts. J is TRBJ2-2 and V is TRBV3-1 (or the pseudogene TRBV3-2); D is uncertain. There are 15 residues in the CDR3. V lost 1 base and J 4 bases, leaving 10 bases between the germline ends. Germline CDR1 reads LGHDT; CDR2 reads YNNKEL (reference sequence). The chain's CDR3 is CASSQGVQATGELFF. The CDR3 DNA reads TGTGCCAGCAGCCAAGGGGTCCAGGCCACCGGGGAGCTGTTTTTT.

The DNA of the CDR3 is TGTGCCAGCAGTTACCCTCGGAACGGGCAGGGCAATGAGCAGTTCTTC. Translating gives CASSYPRNGQGNEQFF. The chain combines TRBV6-6 with TRBJ2-1, with a weak D call TRBD1 (5 bases). V lost 2 bases to trimming and J lost 6 bases, with 17 bases between them. The CDR3 covers 16 residues. The germline CDR1 and CDR2 sequences are MNHNY and SVGAGI (reference sequence).

The chain couples TRBV12-3 or TRBV12-4 to TRBJ1-1; D unresolved. The CDR3 covers 12 residues. Deletions cut 7 bases from V and 0 bases from J, with 6 bases between. The CDR3 DNA follows: TGTGCCAGCATGTTAATGAACACTGAAGCTTTCTTT. It is translated as CASMLMNTEAFF.

The chain combines TRBV7-6 with TRBJ2-7, with TRBD1 matching over 8 bases. V gave up 5 bases and J gave up 2 bases; unmatched junction bases: 8. Germline CDR1 and CDR2: SGHVS and FNYEAQ. CDR3 length: 15 amino acids. The CDR3 coding sequence is TGTGCCAGCAGCCCGCTAGGACAGGGTACCTACGAGCAGTACTTC. It encodes CASSPLGQGTYEQYF. Supplemented by reference TRBV7-6 and TRBJ2-7, the full variable domain reads GAGVSQSPRYKVTKRGQDVALRCDPISGHVSLYWYRQALGQGPEFLTYFNYEAQQDKSGLPNDRFSAERPEGSISTLTIQRTEQRDSAMYRCASSPLGQGTYEQYFGPGTRLTVT.

The chain joins TRBV5-4 to TRBJ2-1; 13 positions agree with TRBD2. The germline V gene has CDR1 SGHNT and CDR2 YYREEE (reference sequence). V was clipped by 4 bases and J by 10 bases; unmatched bases: 2. CDR3 length: 13 residues. The DNA of the CDR3 is TGTGCCAGCAGCGGACTAGCGGGGGACGAGCAGTTCTTC. This encodes CASSGLAGDEQFF.

The V gene is TRBV12-5, the J gene TRBJ2-2, with D possibly being TRBD2 (6 bases). Trimming removed 0 bases from V and 7 bases from J, with 15 bases in between. The CDR3 runs to 16 residues. CDR1 is LGHNT, CDR2 FRNRAP, per germline. Here the CDR3 reads CASGLVVGRRGGELFF. In DNA, the CDR3 is TGTGCTAGTGGTTTGGTGGTCGGGAGAAGAGGCGGGGAGCTGTTTTTT.

The rearrangement uses TRBV12-3 or TRBV12-4 and TRBJ2-3, with a possible D match to TRBD2 (6 bases). The germline V and J ends were trimmed by 5 bases and 5 bases, with 11 bases remaining between them. The CDR3 has 13 amino acids. The CDR3 DNA reads TGTGCCAGCAGTCGACTAGTTCAAGATACGCAGTATTTT. This gives the protein CASSRLVQDTQYF.

V is TRBV10-3 and J is TRBJ2-7; 8 bases agree with TRBD2. The CDR3 length is 15 residues. Germline assignment: CDR1 ENHRY and CDR2 SYGVKD. V dropped 4 bases and J dropped 7; count of bases not matched to a gene: 12. In DNA, the CDR3 is TGTGCCATCAGTGGTGTTAGCCTAGCGGGCTTGGAGCAGTACTTC. Encoded protein: CAISGVSLAGLEQYF.

The CDR3 loop reads CASATGSSPLHF. Here the CDR3 DNA reads TGTGCCAGCGCGACAGGGAGTTCACCCCTCCACTTT. J is TRBJ1-6 and V is TRBV27, with TRBD1 identical over 7 bases. This CDR3 spans 12 amino acids. Losses at the gene ends were 8 bases for V and 9 bases for J; bases not matched to a gene: 4. In germline, CDR1 is MNHEY, CDR2 SMNVEV (reference sequence).

This clone is a singleton in its sample. J is TRBJ2-3 and V is TRBV20-1, with 9 bases that match TRBD2. This CDR3 comprises 16 residues. CDR1 and CDR2 (germline): DFQATT, SNEGSKA (reference sequence). V shed 3 bases, J shed 1 base, and the junction held 8 bases outside the gene matches. CDR3 bases: TGCAGTGCTAGTATACTAGCGGGCGAACGCACAGATACGCAGTATTTT. Translation: CSASILAGERTDTQYF.

V is TRBV27 and J is TRBJ1-1; 7 bases are shared with TRBD1. The CDR3 spans 14 residues. Germline lookup yields CDR1 MNHEY and CDR2 SMNVEV (reference sequence). Trimming took 6 bases from V and 3 from J; bases not matched to a gene: 7. The CDR3 DNA reads as TGTGCCAGCAGAAAACAGGGGATTTACACTGAAGCTTTCTTT. Protein sequence: CASRKQGIYTEAFF.

In this sample, this clone turned up once. The CDR3 coding sequence is TGTGCCAGTAGCCTCCGGACAGGGAAGAACACCGGGGAGCTGTTTTTT. It is translated as CASSLRTGKNTGELFF. The V call is TRBV19, the J call TRBJ2-2; 8 nucleotides match TRBD1. Per the germline V gene, CDR1 is LNHDA and CDR2 is SQIVND (reference sequence). CDR3 length equals 16 residues. J lost 1 base, V lost 6 bases, and 7 bases had no gene match.

The chain combines TRBV30 with TRBJ1-2, with D possibly matching TRBD1 (6 bases). The CDR3 covers 14 residues. Trimming took 3 bases from V and 6 from J, leaving 17 bases between them. The germline V gene encodes CDR1 GTSNPN and CDR2 SVGIG (reference sequence). The CDR3 loop is CAWSRVGGLNGYTF. The CDR3 DNA reads TGTGCCTGGAGCCGGGTTGGGGGCTTGAATGGCTACACCTTC.

The chain carries TRBV9 and TRBJ2-3; TRBD2 matches 14 bases. V shed 2 bases and J 6 bases; nucleotides not matched to a gene: 2. This CDR3 spans 15 amino acids. Germline CDR1 is SGDLS and CDR2 is YYNGEE. The CDR3 DNA sequence: TGTGCCAGCAGCGTCGGGACTAGCGGGAGCGATACGCAGTATTTT. This sequence encodes CASSVGTSGSDTQYF.

This rearrangement joins TRBV19 to TRBJ2-1; 9 bases align to TRBD1. The CDR3 has 16 residues. Germline CDR1 is LNHDA and CDR2 is SQIVND (reference sequence). V lost 6 bases to trimming and J lost 5 bases; unmatched junction nucleotides: 11. The CDR3 DNA reads TGTGCCAGTAGCAATTTAGCCGGGACAGGGAACAATGAGCAGTTCTTC. Its translation is CASSNLAGTGNNEQFF.